Sequencing of this T cell receptor (beta chain) was carried out in a study of beta chain features in type 1 diabetes. Study-level points and caveats: Insertions were fewer and deletions more numerous at VDJ junctions in type 1 diabetes patients.

In this sample, this clone turned up a few times. Its matching antigen is unknown. The entirety of the isolated RNA underwent reverse transcription, so expressed TCRB transcripts were sequenced. The protocol was immunoSEQ multiplex PCR, while the TCRdb copy is restricted to in-frame clones and leaves out a portion. In the table there are a few hundred thousand clones, 11% of which are singletons. CD45RO/CCR7/CD25/CD127/CD95/CD27 staining was used to isolate CD4+ naive, central memory, regulatory and stem cell-like memory cells by sorting. The CDR3 sequence is 15 residues long. Per the germline V gene, CDR1 is MNHEY and CDR2 is SMNVEV (reference sequence). Trimming shortened V by 3 bases and J by 0 bases, and 10 bases separated the two germline ends.

Sequenced input: naive CD4+ T cells from blood. This sequence joins TRBV27 and TRBJ2-3; D gene ambiguous. This clonotype was sampled from a woman in her 30s in good health. The CDR3 loop is CASSFWRKSTDTQYF. The CDR3 DNA sequence: TGTGCCAGCAGTTTTTGGCGGAAAAGCACAGATACGCAGTATTTT.